The 2 T cell receptor beta chains presented below share a single source sample, sequenced in a study of blood T cell repertoires in COVID-19. This table comes from immunoSEQ multiplex PCR, and its TCRdb copy is limited to in-frame clones, with some not included. The table lists roughly 250,000 clones, 88% of them singletons. The sequenced sample was peripheral blood. These receptors were obtained from a man aged 55 to 70 who had recovered from COVID-19.

J is TRBJ2-7 and V is TRBV9; 7 nucleotides agree with TRBD1. After removal of 2 bases from V and 4 bases from J, the junction contained 3 bases not matched to a gene. The CDR3 runs to 13 residues. Germline V gene data show CDR1 as SGDLS and CDR2 as YYNGEE. CDR3 in amino acids: CASSVGTVYEQYF. The CDR3 DNA sequence: TGTGCCAGCAGCGTCGGGACAGTTTACGAGCAGTACTTC.

This chain links TRBV27 with TRBJ2-2; 8 bases agree with TRBD1. Germline loops: CDR1 MNHEY, CDR2 SMNVEV (reference sequence). This CDR3 has 15 residues. The junction had 9 bases not matched to a gene; V was cut back by 7 bases and J by 5 bases. The CDR3 DNA follows: TGTGCCAGCATTGGTTGGACAGGGTTGACCGGGGAGCTGTTTTTT. This translates into CASIGWTGLTGELFF.